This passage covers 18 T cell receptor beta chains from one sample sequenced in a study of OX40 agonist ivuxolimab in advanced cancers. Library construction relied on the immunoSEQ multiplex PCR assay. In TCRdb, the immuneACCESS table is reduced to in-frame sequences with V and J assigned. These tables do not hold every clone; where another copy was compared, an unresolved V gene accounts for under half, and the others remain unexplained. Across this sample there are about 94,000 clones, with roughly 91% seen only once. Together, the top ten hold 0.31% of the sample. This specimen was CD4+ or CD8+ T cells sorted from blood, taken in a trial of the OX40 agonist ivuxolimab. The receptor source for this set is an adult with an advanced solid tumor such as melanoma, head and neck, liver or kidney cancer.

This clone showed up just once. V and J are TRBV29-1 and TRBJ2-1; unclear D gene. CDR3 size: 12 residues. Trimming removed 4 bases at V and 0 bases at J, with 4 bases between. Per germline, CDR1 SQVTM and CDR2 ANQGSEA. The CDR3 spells CSVASSYNEQFF. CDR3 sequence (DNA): TGCAGCGTTGCCAGCTCCTACAATGAGCAGTTCTTC.

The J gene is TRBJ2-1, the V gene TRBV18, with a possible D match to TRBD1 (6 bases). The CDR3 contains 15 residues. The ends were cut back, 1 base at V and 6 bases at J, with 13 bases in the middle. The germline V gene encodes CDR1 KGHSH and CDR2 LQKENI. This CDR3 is CASSPRPGQTNEQFF. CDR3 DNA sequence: TGTGCCAGCTCACCACGGCCCGGACAGACCAATGAGCAGTTCTTC. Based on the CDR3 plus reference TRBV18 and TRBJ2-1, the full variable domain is NAGVMQNPRHLVRRRGQEARLRCSPMKGHSHVYWYRQLPEEGLKFMVYLQKENIIDESGMPKERFSAEFPKEGPSILRIQQVVRGDSAAYFCASSPRPGQTNEQFFGPGTRLTVL.

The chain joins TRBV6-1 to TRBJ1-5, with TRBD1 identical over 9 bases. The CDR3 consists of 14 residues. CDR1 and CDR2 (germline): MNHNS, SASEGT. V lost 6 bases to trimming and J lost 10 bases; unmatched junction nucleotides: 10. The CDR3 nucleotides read TGTGCCAGCAGGACAGGGGGGACTGTCACCCCCCAGCATTTT. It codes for CASRTGGTVTPQHF.

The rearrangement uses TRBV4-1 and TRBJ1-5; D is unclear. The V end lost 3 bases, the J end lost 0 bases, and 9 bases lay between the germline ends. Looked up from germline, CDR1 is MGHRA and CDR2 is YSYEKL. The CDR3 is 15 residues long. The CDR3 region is CASSQEDSSNQPQHF. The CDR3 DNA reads TGCGCCAGCAGCCAGGAAGATTCTAGCAATCAGCCCCAGCATTTT.

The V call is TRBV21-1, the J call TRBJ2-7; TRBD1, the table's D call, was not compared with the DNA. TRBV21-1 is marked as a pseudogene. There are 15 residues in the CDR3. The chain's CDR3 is CASSKEDIKPYEQYF. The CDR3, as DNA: TGTGCCAGCAGCAAAGAAGACATTAAACCCTACGAGCAGTACTTC.

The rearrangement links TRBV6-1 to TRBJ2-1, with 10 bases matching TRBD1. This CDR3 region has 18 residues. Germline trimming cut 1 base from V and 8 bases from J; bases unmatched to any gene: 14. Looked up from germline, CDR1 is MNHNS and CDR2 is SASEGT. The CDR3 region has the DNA TGTGCCAGCAGTGAAGTTGTCTTCCGACAGGGGGCTGGTTATGAGCAGTTCTTC. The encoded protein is CASSEVVFRQGAGYEQFF.

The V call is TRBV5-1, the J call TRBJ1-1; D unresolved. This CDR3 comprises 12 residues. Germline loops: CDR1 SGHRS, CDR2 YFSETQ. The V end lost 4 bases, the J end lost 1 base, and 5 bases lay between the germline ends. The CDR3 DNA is TGCGCCAGCAGCCCCCCGAACACTGAAGCTTTCTTT. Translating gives CASSPPNTEAFF.

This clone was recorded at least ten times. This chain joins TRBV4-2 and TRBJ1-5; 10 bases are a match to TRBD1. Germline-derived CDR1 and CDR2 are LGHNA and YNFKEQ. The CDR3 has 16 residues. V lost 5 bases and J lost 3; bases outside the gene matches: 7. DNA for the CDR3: TGTGCCAGCAGCATTGGGACAGGGGCTACCAATCAGCCCCAGCATTTT. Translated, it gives CASSIGTGATNQPQHF.

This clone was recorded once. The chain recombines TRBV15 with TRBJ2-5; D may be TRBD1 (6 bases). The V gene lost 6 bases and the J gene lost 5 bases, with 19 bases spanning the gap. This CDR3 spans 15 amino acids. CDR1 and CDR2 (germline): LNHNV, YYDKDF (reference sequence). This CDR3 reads CATSHGTSQGETQYF. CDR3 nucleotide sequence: TGTGCCACCAGTCACGGGACCTCCCAGGGGGAGACCCAGTACTTC.

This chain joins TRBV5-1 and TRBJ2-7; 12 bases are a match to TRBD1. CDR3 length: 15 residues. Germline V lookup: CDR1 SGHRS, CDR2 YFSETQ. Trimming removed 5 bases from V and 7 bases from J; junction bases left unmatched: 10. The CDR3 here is CASSPGDRGRREQYF. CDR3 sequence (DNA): TGCGCCAGCAGTCCCGGGGACAGGGGGCGTAGGGAGCAGTACTTC.

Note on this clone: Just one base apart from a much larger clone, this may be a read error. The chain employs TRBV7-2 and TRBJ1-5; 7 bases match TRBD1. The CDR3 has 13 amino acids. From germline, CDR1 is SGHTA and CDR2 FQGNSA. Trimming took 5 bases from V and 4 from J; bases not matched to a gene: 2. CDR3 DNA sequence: TGTGCCAGCAGCCAACAGGGGAATCAGCCCCAGCATTTT. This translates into CASSQQGNQPQHF.

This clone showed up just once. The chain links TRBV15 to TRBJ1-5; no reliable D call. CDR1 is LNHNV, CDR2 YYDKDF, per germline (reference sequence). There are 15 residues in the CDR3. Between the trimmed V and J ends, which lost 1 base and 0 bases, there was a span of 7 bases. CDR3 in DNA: TGTGCCACCAGCAGAGCCCGGTCTAGCAATCAGCCCCAGCATTTT. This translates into CATSRARSSNQPQHF.

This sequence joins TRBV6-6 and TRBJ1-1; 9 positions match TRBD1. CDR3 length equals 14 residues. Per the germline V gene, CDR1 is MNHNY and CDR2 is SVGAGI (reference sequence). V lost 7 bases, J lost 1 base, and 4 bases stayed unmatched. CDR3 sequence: CASNQQGANTEAFF. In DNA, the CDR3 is TGTGCCAGCAATCAACAGGGGGCGAACACTGAAGCTTTCTTT.

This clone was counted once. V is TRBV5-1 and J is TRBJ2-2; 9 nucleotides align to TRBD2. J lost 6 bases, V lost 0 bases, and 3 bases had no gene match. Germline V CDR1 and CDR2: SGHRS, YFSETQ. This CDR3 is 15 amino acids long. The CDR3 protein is CASSLEGGGAGELFF. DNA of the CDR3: TGCGCCAGCAGCTTGGAAGGCGGGGGGGCCGGGGAGCTGTTTTTT.

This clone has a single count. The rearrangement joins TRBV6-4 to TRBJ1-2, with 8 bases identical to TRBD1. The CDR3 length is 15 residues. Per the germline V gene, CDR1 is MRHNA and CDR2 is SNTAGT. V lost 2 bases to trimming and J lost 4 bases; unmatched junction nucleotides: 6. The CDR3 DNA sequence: TGTGCCAGCAGTGACCCTCGGACAGGGAGCTATGGCTACACCTTC. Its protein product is CASSDPRTGSYGYTF.

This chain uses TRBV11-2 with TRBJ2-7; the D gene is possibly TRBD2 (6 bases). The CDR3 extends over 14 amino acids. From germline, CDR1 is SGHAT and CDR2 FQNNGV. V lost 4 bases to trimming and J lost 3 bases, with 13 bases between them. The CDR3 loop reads CASSSAEGNYEQYF. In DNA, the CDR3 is TGTGCCAGCAGCTCGGCGGAGGGGAACTACGAGCAGTACTTC.

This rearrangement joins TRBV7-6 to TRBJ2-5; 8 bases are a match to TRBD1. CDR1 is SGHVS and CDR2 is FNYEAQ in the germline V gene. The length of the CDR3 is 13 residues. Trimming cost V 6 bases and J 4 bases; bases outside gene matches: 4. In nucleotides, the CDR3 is TGTGCCAGCAGGACAGGGGTCGGAGAGACCCAGTACTTC. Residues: CASRTGVGETQYF. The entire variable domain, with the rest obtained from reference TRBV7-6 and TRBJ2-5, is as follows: GAGVSQSPRYKVTKRGQDVALRCDPISGHVSLYWYRQALGQGPEFLTYFNYEAQQDKSGLPNDRFSAERPEGSISTLTIQRTEQRDSAMYRCASRTGVGETQYFGPGTRLLVL.

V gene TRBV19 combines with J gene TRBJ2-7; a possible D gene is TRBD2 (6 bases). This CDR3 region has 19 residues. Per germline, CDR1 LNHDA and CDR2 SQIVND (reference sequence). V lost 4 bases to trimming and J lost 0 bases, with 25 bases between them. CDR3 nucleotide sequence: TGTGCCAGTAGTACCATACGGAACCCAAGGGAGGATTCCTCCTACGAGCAGTACTTC. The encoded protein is CASSTIRNPREDSSYEQYF. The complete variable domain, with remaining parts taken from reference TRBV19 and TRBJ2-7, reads DGGITQSPKYLFRKEGQNVTLSCEQNLNHDAMYWYRQDPGQGLRLIYYSQIVNDFQKGDIAEGYSVSREKKESFPLTVTSAQKNPTAFYLCASSTIRNPREDSSYEQYFGPGTRLTVT.